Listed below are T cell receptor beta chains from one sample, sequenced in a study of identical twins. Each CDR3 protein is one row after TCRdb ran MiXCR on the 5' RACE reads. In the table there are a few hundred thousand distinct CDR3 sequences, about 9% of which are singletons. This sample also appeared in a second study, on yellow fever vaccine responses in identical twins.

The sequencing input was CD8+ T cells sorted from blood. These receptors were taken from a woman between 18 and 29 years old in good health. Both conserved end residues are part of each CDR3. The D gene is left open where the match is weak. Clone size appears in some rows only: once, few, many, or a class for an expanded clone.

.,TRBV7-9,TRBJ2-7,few,TGTGCCAGCAGCTTTGGGCAAAAATACGAGCAGTACTTC,CASSFGQKYEQYF
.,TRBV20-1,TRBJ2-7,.,TGCAGTGCTAGAGATCCGTCCCGACTAGACCTCTACGAGCAGTACTTC,CSARDPSRLDLYEQYF
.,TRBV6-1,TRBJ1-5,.,TGTGCCAGCAGCACCGGGGGGACTGAAGGTCAGCCCCAGCATTTT,CASSTGGTEGQPQHF
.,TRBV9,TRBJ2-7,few,TGTGCCAGCAGCGTAGGATCGAGCGGGTTCTACGAGCAGTACTTC,CASSVGSSGFYEQYF
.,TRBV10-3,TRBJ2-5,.,TGTGCCATCAGTGAAGAATGGCAAGAGACCCAGTACTTC,CAISEEWQETQYF
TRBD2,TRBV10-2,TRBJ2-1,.,TGCGCCAGCAGTGAGTTAATAGCGGGAGTACAGTTCTTC,CASSELIAGVQFF
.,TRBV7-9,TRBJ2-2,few,TGTGCCAGCACTAACGCCTTGGTTCTCACCGGGGAGCTGTTTTTT,CASTNALVLTGELFF
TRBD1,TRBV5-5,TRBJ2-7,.,TGTGCCAGCAGCTACCCGGGACAGGGTTTGGTGCAGTACTTC,CASSYPGQGLVQYF
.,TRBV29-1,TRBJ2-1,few,TGCAGCGGGTATAAAGAAGGTGAGCAGTTCTTC,CSGYKEGEQFF
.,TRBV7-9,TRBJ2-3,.,TGTGCCAGCAGGGCAAGGGACCCAGATACGCAGTATTTT,CASRARDPDTQYF
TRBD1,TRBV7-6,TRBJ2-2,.,TGTGCCAGCAGCTCCCCCGGGACAGGCCTTTCCGGGGAGCTGTTTTTT,CASSSPGTGLSGELFF
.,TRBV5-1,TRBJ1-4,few,TGCGCCAGCAGCTTGTCGGGGGGCGCGTATGAAAAACTGTTTTTT,CASSLSGGAYEKLFF
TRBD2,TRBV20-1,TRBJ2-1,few,TGCAGTGCTAGCGGGACTAGCGGGGGCTCCTACAATGAGCAGTTCTTC,CSASGTSGGSYNEQFF
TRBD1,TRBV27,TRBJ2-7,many,TGTGCCAGCAGTCCTTGGACAGGGGAAAACGAGCAGTACTTC,CASSPWTGENEQYF
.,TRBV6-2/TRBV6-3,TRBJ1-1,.,TGTGCCAGCAGTTACTTCTTGCTGGGGGGCTTCACTGAAGCTTTCTTT,CASSYFLLGGFTEAFF
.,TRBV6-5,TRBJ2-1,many,TGTGCCAGCAGTTACTCCGGGACGGGACCCGATGAGCAGTTCTTC,CASSYSGTGPDEQFF
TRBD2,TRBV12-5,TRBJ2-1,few,TGTGCTAGTGCTCTCCGCGGCGGGGGGGCCGATGAGCAGTTCTTC,CASALRGGGADEQFF
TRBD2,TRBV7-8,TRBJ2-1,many,TGTGCCAGCAGCTTAGTACTAGCGGGAGTACGCAATGAGCAGTTCTTC,CASSLVLAGVRNEQFF
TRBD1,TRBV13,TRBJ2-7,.,TGTGCCAGCAGCTTAGGGTTTGGGACAGGGGGCACCTTCTACGAGCAGTACTTC,CASSLGFGTGGTFYEQYF
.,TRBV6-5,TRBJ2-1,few,TGTGCCAGCAGGTACTCCCAGACTAACGGTGAGCAGTTCTTC,CASRYSQTNGEQFF
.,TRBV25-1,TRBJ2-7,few,TGTGCCAGCAGTGAGAGCTTAGGCGGATTAACCTACGAGCAGTACTTC,CASSESLGGLTYEQYF
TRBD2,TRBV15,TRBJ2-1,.,TGTGCCACCAGCAGAGATTTTGACACCTCTACTAGCGGGCCGTACAATGAGCAGTTCTTC,CATSRDFDTSTSGPYNEQFF
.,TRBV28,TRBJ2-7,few,TGTGCCAGCGCAGGGGCCCTCACCTACGAGCAGTACTTC,CASAGALTYEQYF
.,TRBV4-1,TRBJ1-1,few,TGCGCCAGCAGCCAATTCAGAAACACTGAAGCTTTCTTT,CASSQFRNTEAFF
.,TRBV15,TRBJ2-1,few,TGTGCCACCAGCAGAGATAGGCGGGCCACCTACAATGAGCAGTTCTTC,CATSRDRRATYNEQFF
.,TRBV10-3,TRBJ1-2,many,TGTGCCATCAGTGAGTCGGGAATCATCTATGGCTACACCTTC,CAISESGIIYGYTF
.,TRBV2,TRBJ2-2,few,TGTGCCAGCAGTGATTGGGTGGGAGTGAACACCGGGGAGCTGTTTTTT,CASSDWVGVNTGELFF
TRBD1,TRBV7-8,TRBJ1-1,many,TGTGCCAGCAGCCTCCGGACAGGGTTGGTAACTGAAGCTTTCTTT,CASSLRTGLVTEAFF
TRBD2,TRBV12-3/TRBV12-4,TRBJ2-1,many,TGTGCCAGCAGTCATAGCGGGGGGGGCTACAATGAGCAGTTCTTC,CASSHSGGGYNEQFF
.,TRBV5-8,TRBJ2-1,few,TGTGCCAGCAGCTTGTTGGACGTCAACGAGCAGTTCTTC,CASSLLDVNEQFF
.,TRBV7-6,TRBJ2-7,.,TGTGCCAGCAGCTTATCATCAGGGGACGAGCAGTACTTC,CASSLSSGDEQYF
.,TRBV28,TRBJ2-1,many,TGTGCCAGCAGTTTAATAGGCAGGGAAGTCTACAATGAGCAGTTCTTC,CASSLIGREVYNEQFF
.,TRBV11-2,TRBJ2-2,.,TGTGCCAGCAGCTCATCTACGGGACTCCCGACCGGGGAGCTGTTTTTT,CASSSSTGLPTGELFF
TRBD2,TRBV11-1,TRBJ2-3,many,TGTGCCAGCAGCCCACCTAGCGGGGGGGCAGATACGCAGTATTTT,CASSPPSGGADTQYF
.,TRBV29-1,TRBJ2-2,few,TGCAGCGCGCGCAGGAACACCGGGGAGCTGTTTTTT,CSARRNTGELFF
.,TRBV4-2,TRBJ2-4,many,TGTGCCAGCAGCCAAGGAATGGGGGAAAACATTCAGTACTTC,CASSQGMGENIQYF
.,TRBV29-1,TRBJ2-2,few,TGCAGCGTTGAAGATGCGGGGTTGGCCGGGGAGCTGTTTTTT,CSVEDAGLAGELFF
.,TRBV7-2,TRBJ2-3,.,TGTGCCAGCAGCCCATTACCTGGGATTACAGATACGCAGTATTTT,CASSPLPGITDTQYF
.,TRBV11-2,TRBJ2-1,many,TGTGCCAGCAGCTTAGCGGGAGTTCACAATGAGCAGTTCTTC,CASSLAGVHNEQFF
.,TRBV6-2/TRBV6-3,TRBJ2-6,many,TGTGCCAGCTCGGTAGTCTCTGGGGCCAACGTCCTGACTTTC,CASSVVSGANVLTF
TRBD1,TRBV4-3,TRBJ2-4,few,TGCGCCAGCAGCCAAGATATCACAAGGGGGCGCGACATTCAGTACTTC,CASSQDITRGRDIQYF
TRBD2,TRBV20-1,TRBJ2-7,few,TGCAGTGCTAGAGTCCTACCTCCGGGGGGGACTACCTACGAGCAGTACTTC,CSARVLPPGGTTYEQYF
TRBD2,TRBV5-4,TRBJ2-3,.,TGTGCCAGCAGCTTGGGGTCGGGGGGGACGGTCGCAGATACGCAGTATTTT,CASSLGSGGTVADTQYF
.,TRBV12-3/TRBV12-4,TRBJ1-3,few,TGTGCCAGCAACAACGGTGACTCTGGAAACACCATATATTTT,CASNNGDSGNTIYF
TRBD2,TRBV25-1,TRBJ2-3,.,TGTGCCAGCAAAAGCGGGACGTACACAGATACGCAGTATTTT,CASKSGTYTDTQYF
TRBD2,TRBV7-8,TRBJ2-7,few,TGTGCCAGCAGCTTGGGTCCCGGTTTTGAGAGCGGGAGGGCCAGCGAGCAGTACTTC,CASSLGPGFESGRASEQYF
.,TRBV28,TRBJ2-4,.,TGTGCCACCTCAGGGGTTAGAGCCAAAAACATTCAGTACTTC,CATSGVRAKNIQYF
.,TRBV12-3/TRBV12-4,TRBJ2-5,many,TGTGCCAGCAGAACGGTATTGGAGACCCAGTACTTC,CASRTVLETQYF
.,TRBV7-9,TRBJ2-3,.,TGTGCCAGCAGCTTAGCTTCGGGGTTACCTACAGATACGCAGTATTTT,CASSLASGLPTDTQYF
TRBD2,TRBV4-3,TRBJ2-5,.,TGCGCCAGCAGCCAGGGTAGCGGGAGGGACGAGACCCAGTACTTC,CASSQGSGRDETQYF
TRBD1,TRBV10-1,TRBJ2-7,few,TGCGCCAACCTAGCCGGGACAGGGAAATCCTACGAGCAGTACTTC,CANLAGTGKSYEQYF
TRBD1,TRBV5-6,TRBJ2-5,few,TGTGCCAGCAGCGTGGGGACAGGGGTGCCTAGCGTCCGTCTTGAGACCCAGTACTTC,CASSVGTGVPSVRLETQYF
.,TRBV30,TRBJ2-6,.,TGTGCCTGGAAGGTTTTAGGTTTTTCTGGGGCCAACGTCCTGACTTTC,CAWKVLGFSGANVLTF
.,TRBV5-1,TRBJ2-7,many,TGCGCCAGCAGTGTTGGAGCGGACACGTCCTCCGAGCAGTACTTC,CASSVGADTSSEQYF